A single sample is the source of the 10 T cell receptor beta chains below, sequenced in a study of cytomegalovirus exposure and HLA in healthy donors. PCR employed 60 Vbeta and 13 Jbeta primers. Generated by immunoSEQ multiplex PCR, the TCRdb table keeps only in-frame clones and is missing some. The table has tens of thousands of clones, roughly 80% seen once. Source material: PBMCs. Receptors originate from a man aged 45-65 years in good health and CMV-seropositive.

CDR3: CASSEARSEHGYTF. CDR3 coding DNA: TGTGCCAGCAGTGAAGCGCGGTCCGAACATGGCTACACCTTC. This chain uses TRBV6-1 with TRBJ1-2; D is uncertain. The V end lost 0 bases, the J end lost 6 bases, and 11 bases lay between the germline ends. The germline V gene has CDR1 MNHNS and CDR2 SASEGT. The CDR3 is 14 amino acids.

This rearrangement joins TRBV6-1 to TRBJ2-2; D ambiguous. Germline V gene data show CDR1 as MNHNS and CDR2 as SASEGT. Trimming took 4 bases from V and 2 from J, leaving 5 bases between them. The CDR3 loop spans 13 amino acids. Here the CDR3 DNA reads TGTGCCAGCAGTGGACATAACACCGGGGAGCTGTTTTTT. Amino acids: CASSGHNTGELFF.

For the CDR3, the DNA is TGCGCCAGCAGCCCCAGGGGAGAGACCCAGTACTTC. It yields the protein CASSPRGETQYF. The chain joins TRBV5-1 to TRBJ2-5; D may be TRBD1 (6 bases). Germline lookup yields CDR1 SGHRS and CDR2 YFSETQ. The ends were cut back, 4 bases at V and 4 bases at J, with 8 bases in the middle. The CDR3 runs to 12 residues.

This clone was recorded once. V is TRBV7-9 and J is TRBJ1-4; no clear D. Trimming cost V 0 bases and J 10 bases, with 9 bases left between them. The CDR3 sequence is 13 residues long. Looked up from germline, CDR1 is SEHNR and CDR2 is FQNEAQ (reference sequence). The CDR3 DNA follows: TGTGCCAGCAGCTTAGCTCAGGATGCAAAACTGTTTTTT. Translated: CASSLAQDAKLFF.

The chain's CDR3 is CASSGSGLAGGLGYEQYF. In DNA form, the CDR3 reads TGTGCCAGCAGTGGATCGGGGCTAGCGGGAGGACTCGGGTACGAGCAGTACTTC. V gene TRBV6-1 combines with J gene TRBJ2-7; the match to TRBD2 covers 11 bases. V trimming: 4 bases; J trimming: 4 bases; junction bases outside the gene matches: 15. Germline assignment: CDR1 MNHNS and CDR2 SASEGT. This CDR3 has 18 residues.

The chain couples TRBV7-2 to TRBJ2-7; a weak D match, TRBD2 (6 bases). V lost 5 bases, J lost 4 bases, and 9 bases lay in between. In germline, CDR1 is SGHTA, CDR2 FQGNSA. The CDR3 is 12 residues long. CDR3 sequence: CASSREKYEQYF. DNA of the CDR3: TGTGCCAGCAGCCGGGAGAAGTACGAGCAGTACTTC.

The chain is built from TRBV18 and TRBJ2-1; tentative D call: TRBD1 (7 bases). CDR3 size: 15 residues. The germline CDR1 and CDR2 sequences are KGHSH and LQKENI. Trimming shortened V by 5 bases and J by 12 bases, and 23 bases separated the two germline ends. This CDR3 reads CASSGEAGGGQSQFF. The CDR3 DNA follows: TGTGCCAGCTCAGGGGAGGCAGGGGGAGGCCAATCGCAGTTCTTC.

This clone was counted between two and nine times. The chain has TRBV6-5 and TRBJ2-7, with TRBD2 identical over 11 bases. The CDR3 covers 15 residues. Germline loops: CDR1 MNHEY, CDR2 SVGAGI. V was pared by 4 bases and J by 2 bases, with 4 bases of the junction left unmatched. The CDR3 spells CASSWRTSGPYEQYF. The CDR3, as DNA: TGTGCCAGCAGTTGGCGGACTAGCGGGCCCTACGAGCAGTACTTC.

This clone was picked up a small number of times. The gene calls are TRBV18 and TRBJ1-4; TRBD1 matches at 9 bases. This CDR3 comprises 19 residues. From germline, CDR1 is KGHSH and CDR2 LQKENI. The V gene end was trimmed by 3 bases and the J gene end by 0 bases; junction bases not matched to a gene: 11. In nucleotides, the CDR3 is TGTGCCAGCTCACCCCGACCCCTAAGGACAGGGGCAACTAATGAAAAACTGTTTTTT. It specifies CASSPRPLRTGATNEKLFF. The whole variable domain, remainder taken from reference TRBV18 and TRBJ1-4, is NAGVMQNPRHLVRRRGQEARLRCSPMKGHSHVYWYRQLPEEGLKFMVYLQKENIIDESGMPKERFSAEFPKEGPSILRIQQVVRGDSAAYFCASSPRPLRTGATNEKLFFGSGTQLSVL.

The genes are TRBV30 and TRBJ2-5, with 8 bases that match TRBD1. V shed 3 bases, J shed 5 bases, and the junction held 8 bases outside the gene matches. Germline-derived CDR1 and CDR2 are GTSNPN and SVGIG (reference sequence). This CDR3 region has 14 residues. CDR3 DNA sequence: TGTGCCTGGAGGATATCAGGGGGCGCGGAGACCCAGTACTTC. Encoded protein: CAWRISGGAETQYF. Full variable domain (remainder filled in from reference TRBV30 and TRBJ2-5): SQTIHQWPATLVQPVGSPLSLECTVEGTSNPNLYWYRQAAGRGLQLLFYSVGIGQISSEVPQNLSASRPQDRQFILSSKKLLLSDSGFYLCAWRISGGAETQYFGPGTRLLVL.